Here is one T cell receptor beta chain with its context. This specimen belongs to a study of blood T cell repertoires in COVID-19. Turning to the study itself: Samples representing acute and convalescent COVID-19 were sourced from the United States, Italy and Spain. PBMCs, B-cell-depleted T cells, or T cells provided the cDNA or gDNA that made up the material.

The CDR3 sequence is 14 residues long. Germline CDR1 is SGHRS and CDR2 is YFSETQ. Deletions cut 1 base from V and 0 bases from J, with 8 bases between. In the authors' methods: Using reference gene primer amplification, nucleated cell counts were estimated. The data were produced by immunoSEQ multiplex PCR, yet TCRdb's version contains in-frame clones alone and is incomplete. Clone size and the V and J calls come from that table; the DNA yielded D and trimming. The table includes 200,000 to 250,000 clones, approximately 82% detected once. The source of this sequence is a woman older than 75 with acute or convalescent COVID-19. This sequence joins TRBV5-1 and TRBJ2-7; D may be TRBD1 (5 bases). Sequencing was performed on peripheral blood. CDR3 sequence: CASSLSQGSYEQYF. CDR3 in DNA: TGCGCCAGCAGCTTGTCTCAGGGCTCCTACGAGCAGTACTTC.